This record looks at one TCR beta chain sequence and its context. These data belong to a study of T cells in localized non-small cell lung cancer. Method: immunoSEQ multiplex PCR; TCRdb's copy keeps in-frame clones and lacks some. The repertoire has tens of thousands of clones, roughly 89% of them found once; the top ten carry roughly 14%. This CDR3 contains 15 residues. With V trimmed by 0 bases and J by 3 bases, 3 bases remained unmatched. Germline assignment: CDR1 MNHEY and CDR2 SVGAGI. This specimen consisted of peripheral blood, obtained before any cancer treatment. The chain is built from TRBV6-5 and TRBJ2-3; 7 nucleotides agree with TRBD1. The receptor was isolated from a male donor at least 60 years old with stage I lung adenocarcinoma. The CDR3 DNA reads as TGTGCCAGCAGTTACTCGAGCAGGGGGACAGATACGCAGTATTTT. The encoded protein is CASSYSSRGTDTQYF.